This T cell receptor (beta chain) was captured by sequencing in a study of vaccination effects on CD4 cells after COVID-19. Per germline, CDR1 LNHDA and CDR2 SQIVND (reference sequence). V was cut by 6 bases and J by 4 bases, with 12 bases left in between. The CDR3 length is 13 residues. In the ViraFEST assay, antigen-specific CD4+ clonotypes were identified by expansion after peptide-pool stimulation. Scientists isolated CD4+ T cells after a roughly nine-day culture period ended. Each vaccine recipient was nucleocapsid antibody negative and had no prior SARS-CoV-2 infection. It was with 10 IU/ml IL-2 and about 10 ug/ml peptides that about 2 million PBMC per well were cultured. A word on this clone: Its antigen is undetermined.

Method: immunoSEQ multiplex PCR; TCRdb's copy keeps in-frame clones and lacks some. This table has around 54,000 clones, 80% appearing once. This receptor was identified in a human donor who received a COVID-19 vaccine. The input for sequencing was CD4+ T cells from PBMCs cultured with HCoV-229E spike peptides, taken before COVID-19 vaccination. The V and J genes are TRBV19 and TRBJ2-5; a weak D match, TRBD1 (6 bases). The CDR3, as DNA: TGTGCCAGTAGCAGGGGTGATTCAGAGACCCAGTACTTC. Its translation is CASSRGDSETQYF.